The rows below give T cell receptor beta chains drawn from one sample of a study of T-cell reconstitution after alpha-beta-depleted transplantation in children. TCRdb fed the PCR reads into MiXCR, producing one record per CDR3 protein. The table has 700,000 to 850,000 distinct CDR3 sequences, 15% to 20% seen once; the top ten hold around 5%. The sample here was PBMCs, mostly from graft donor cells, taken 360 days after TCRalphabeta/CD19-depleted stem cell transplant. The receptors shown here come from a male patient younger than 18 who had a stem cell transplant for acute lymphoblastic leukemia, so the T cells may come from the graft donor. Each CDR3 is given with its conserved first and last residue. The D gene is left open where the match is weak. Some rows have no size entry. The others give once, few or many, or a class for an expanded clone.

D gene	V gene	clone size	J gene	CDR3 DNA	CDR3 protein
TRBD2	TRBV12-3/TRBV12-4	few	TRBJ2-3	TGTGCCAGCAGTCTCAGCGGGAGCGTTGGAGATACGCAGTATTTT	CASSLSGSVGDTQYF
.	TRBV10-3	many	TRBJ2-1	TGTGCCATCAGTGAGTGGGGGAAAGGGGGTGAGCAGTTCTTC	CAISEWGKGGEQFF
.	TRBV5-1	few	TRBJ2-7	TGCGCCAGCAGCTTGATGGGCAGGGTCTACGAGCAGTACTTC	CASSLMGRVYEQYF
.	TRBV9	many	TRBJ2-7	TGTGCCAGCAGCCCCGGTGCAGTCTACGAGCAGTACTTC	CASSPGAVYEQYF
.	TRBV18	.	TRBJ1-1	TGTGCCAGCTCACTAGATAGGACAGACATGAACACTGAAGCTTTCTTT	CASSLDRTDMNTEAFF
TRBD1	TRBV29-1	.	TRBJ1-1	TGCAGCGGCGGACAGGGCCCTGAAGCTTTCTTT	CSGGQGPEAFF
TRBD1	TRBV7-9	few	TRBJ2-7	TGTGCCAGCAGCTTGACAGGGGAGAGCTCCTACGAGCAGTACTTC	CASSLTGESSYEQYF
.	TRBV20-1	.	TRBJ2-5	TGCAGTGCAAGGGGGGACTGGCGGGAGCAGGAGACCCAGTACTTC	CSARGDWREQETQYF
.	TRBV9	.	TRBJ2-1	TGTGCCAGCAGCGTAGCCTGGGGAGGGGGGAATGAGCAGTTCTTC	CASSVAWGGGNEQFF
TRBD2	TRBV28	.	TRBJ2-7	TGTGCCAGCAACCAACCGGGACTAGCGGGAGGAGCCTACGAGCAGTACTTC	CASNQPGLAGGAYEQYF
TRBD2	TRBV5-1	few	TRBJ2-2	TGCGCCAGCAGCTCGACTAGCGTGACCGGGGAGCTGTTTTTT	CASSSTSVTGELFF
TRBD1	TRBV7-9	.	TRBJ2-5	TGTGCCAGCAGCTTGACAGGGGCTAGGTCAGAGACCCAGTACTTC	CASSLTGARSETQYF
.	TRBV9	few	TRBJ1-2	TGTGCCAGCGGCCAGGGGAGCCCCTATGGCTACACCTTC	CASGQGSPYGYTF
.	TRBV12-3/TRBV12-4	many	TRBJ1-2	TGTGCCAGCAGTTTAAACAGGGTCTATGGCTACACCTTC	CASSLNRVYGYTF
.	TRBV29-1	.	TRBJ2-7	TGCAGCGTTGAAAGGGGACGGGGCTACGAGCAGTACTTC	CSVERGRGYEQYF
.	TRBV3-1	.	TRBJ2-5	TGTGCCAGCACTAACCAACCGTACCAAGAGACCCAGTACTTC	CASTNQPYQETQYF
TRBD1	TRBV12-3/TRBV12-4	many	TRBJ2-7	TGTGCCAGCAGCCCCTATCGGGACAGGGGTCCGGAGCAGTACTTC	CASSPYRDRGPEQYF
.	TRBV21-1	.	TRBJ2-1	TGTGCCAGCATTACTGGGGCTAGCGGGGGTTACAATGAGCAGTTCTTC	CASITGASGGYNEQFF
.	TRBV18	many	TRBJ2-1	TGTGCCAGCTCCCACTTCCGGGATCTCAATGAGCAGTTCTTC	CASSHFRDLNEQFF
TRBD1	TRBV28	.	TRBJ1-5	TGTGCCAGCAAGTCGGGACAGAAGCCCCAGCATTTT	CASKSGQKPQHF
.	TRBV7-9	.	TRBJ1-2	TGTGCCAGCAGCCCCCCCTCGACAGCCTATGGCTACACCTTC	CASSPPSTAYGYTF
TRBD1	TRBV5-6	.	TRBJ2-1	TGTGCCAGCACCCAATGGACAGGGTACTACAATGAGCAGTTCTTC	CASTQWTGYYNEQFF
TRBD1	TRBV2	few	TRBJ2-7	TGTGCCAGCACTGGGACAGGGCCCTCCTACGAGCAGTACTTC	CASTGTGPSYEQYF
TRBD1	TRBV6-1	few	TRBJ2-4	TGTGCCAGCAGTACCGGGACAGCTCGATACATTCAGTACTTC	CASSTGTARYIQYF
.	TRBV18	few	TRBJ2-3	TGTGCCAGCTCACGCGGGGCTCCTTGGGACACAGATACGCAGTATTTT	CASSRGAPWDTDTQYF
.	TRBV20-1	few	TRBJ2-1	TGCAGTGCTCCCCGTCGGCGGGACCTCTACAATGAGCAGTTCTTC	CSAPRRRDLYNEQFF
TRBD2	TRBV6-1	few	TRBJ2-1	TGTGCCAGCAGCCCCACTAGCGCCTATGAGCAGTTCTTC	CASSPTSAYEQFF
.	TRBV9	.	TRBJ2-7	TGTGCCAGTCCTCGGTGGGGGAGCGATGCCTACGAGCAGTACTTC	CASPRWGSDAYEQYF
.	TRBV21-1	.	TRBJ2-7	TGTGCCAGCAGCAAAGCCCTCCAGGAGGGTTACGAGCAGTACTTC	CASSKALQEGYEQYF
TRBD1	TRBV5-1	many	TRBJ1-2	TGCGCCAGCAGCTTGGCGAGGACAGGGACCAGGGGATATGGCTACACCTTC	CASSLARTGTRGYGYTF
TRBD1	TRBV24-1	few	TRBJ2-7	TGTGCCACCAGCCCGGGACAGGGGCCCTACGAGCAGTACTTC	CATSPGQGPYEQYF
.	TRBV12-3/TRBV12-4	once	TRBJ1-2	TGTGCCAGCAGTTTACAGAACGTCTATGGCTACACCTTC	CASSLQNVYGYTF
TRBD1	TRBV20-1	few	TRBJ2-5	TGCAGTGCACCGGACAGGCGAGAGACCCAGTACTTC	CSAPDRRETQYF
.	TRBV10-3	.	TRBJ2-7	TGTGCCATCAGCTTCTCACACAGGGAGTCCAACGAGCAGTACTTC	CAISFSHRESNEQYF
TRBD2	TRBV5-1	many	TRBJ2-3	TGCGCCAGCAGTCGGGGACTAGCGGGACTGACAGATACGCAGTATTTT	CASSRGLAGLTDTQYF
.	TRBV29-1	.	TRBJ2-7	TGCAGCGCCGAGACGGTCTCCTACGAGCAGTACTTC	CSAETVSYEQYF
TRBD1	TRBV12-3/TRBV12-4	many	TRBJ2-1	TGTGCCAGCAGCCGGTGGGGGACAGGGTACAATGAGCAGTTCTTC	CASSRWGTGYNEQFF
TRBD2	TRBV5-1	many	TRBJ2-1	TGCGCCAGCGTAGGACTAGCGGGAGAGAGCTCCTACAATGAGCAGTTCTTC	CASVGLAGESSYNEQFF
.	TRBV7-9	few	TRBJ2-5	TGTGCCAGCAGCTCCACTCTAGCTGGACAAGAGACCCAGTACTTC	CASSSTLAGQETQYF
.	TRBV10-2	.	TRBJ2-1	TGCGCCAGAGGGAAGGACAGGGGTAGCGGGAGAGGGTACAATGAGCAGTTCTTC	CARGKDRGSGRGYNEQFF
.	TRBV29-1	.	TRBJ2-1	TGCAGCATCCACCCAGCCACGGACTTGTTAGAGCAGTTCTTC	CSIHPATDLLEQFF
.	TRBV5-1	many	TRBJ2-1	TGTGCCAGCAGTCCAGGAGGAGCATACAATGAGCAGTTCTTC	CASSPGGAYNEQFF
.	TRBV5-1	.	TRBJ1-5	TGCGCCAGCAGCTTGGAAATCGGCCCTAATCAGCCCCAGCATTTT	CASSLEIGPNQPQHF
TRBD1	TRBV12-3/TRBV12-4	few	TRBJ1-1	TGTGCCAGCAGTTCCGCGGGACAGGGGAACACTGAAGCTTTCTTT	CASSSAGQGNTEAFF
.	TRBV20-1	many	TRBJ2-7	TGCAGTGCTAGAGATCTCCAGGGACATCCTTACGAGCAGTACTTC	CSARDLQGHPYEQYF
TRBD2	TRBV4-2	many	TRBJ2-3	TGTGCCAGCAGCCAAGAAGCGGGAGGGCTCACAGATACGCAGTATTTT	CASSQEAGGLTDTQYF
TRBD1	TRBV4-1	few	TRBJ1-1	TGCGCCAGCAGGTTACAGGGGGGAAAAACTGAAGCTTTCTTT	CASRLQGGKTEAFF
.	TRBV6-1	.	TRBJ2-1	TGTGCCAGCAGCCCGGGACCAGAATACAATGAGCAGTTCTTC	CASSPGPEYNEQFF
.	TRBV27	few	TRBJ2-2	TGTGCCAGCAGTCCACCTCACCCGGCAGGATTCAACACCGGGGAGCTGTTTTTT	CASSPPHPAGFNTGELFF
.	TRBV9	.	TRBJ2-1	TGTGCCAGCAGCGTCGACCACCACAATGAGCAGTTCTTC	CASSVDHHNEQFF
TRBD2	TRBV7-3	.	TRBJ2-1	TGTGCCAGCAGTACACTAGCGGGAGTCGACAATGAGCAGTTCTTC	CASSTLAGVDNEQFF
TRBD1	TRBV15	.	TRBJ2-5	TGTGCCACCAGCGGTGGACAGGGAGTATTGGTAGAGACCCAGTACTTC	CATSGGQGVLVETQYF
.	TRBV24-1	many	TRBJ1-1	TGTGCCACCAGTGACCCCGGAGCTAACACTGAAGCTTTCTTT	CATSDPGANTEAFF
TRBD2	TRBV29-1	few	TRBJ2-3	TGCAGCGTTGATCCGGCTAGCGGGAGGGTAGCAGATACGCAGTATTTT	CSVDPASGRVADTQYF
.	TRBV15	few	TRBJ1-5	TGTGCCACCAGCAGAGATCATAGCAATCAGCCCCAGCATTTT	CATSRDHSNQPQHF